This T cell receptor (beta chain) was captured in a study of cytomegalovirus exposure and HLA in healthy donors (dated by TCRdb to about 2017). In terms of the full investigation: A later analysis indicated that the roughly 130 validation repertoires were generated on the platform also employed for the 650 to 850 repertoires of the first cohort. The study was designed to test whether signatures of past pathogen exposure could be identified by cataloging public T cell receptors. Along with the approximately 700-subject first cohort, a separate validation cohort of over a hundred different subjects was used. The study combined high-throughput TCR immunosequencing, statistical association of individual TCRs with disease status, and machine learning to predict cytomegalovirus infection status. General study outcomes and caveats: While some public TCRs were present in many individuals, most TCR sequences turned up only very rarely across donors. Cytomegalovirus status was reported to be diagnosed by the classifier with high specificity and sensitivity in both the original and validation cohorts. A few of the identified cytomegalovirus-associated TCR beta chains were confirmed in vitro to be specific for cytomegalovirus antigens. The study listed 150 to 200 TCR beta chains as associated with cytomegalovirus. It was suggested by the authors that the approach could potentially be generalized to other disease states and immunological phenotypes. A later analysis lacked HLA typing for the validation cohort, so it scored co-occurrence in that cohort across all 110 or so repertoires. A later analysis found that TCRs clustered in the first cohort also tended to co-occur in the 130 or so validation repertoires, with more than 90% of cluster scores above 0.

Donors formed part of the validation cohort, which comprised some 120 subjects and was distinct from the first cohort of several hundred subjects. The library came from the immunoSEQ multiplex PCR assay. On the authors' methods: A statistical classification framework was built to diagnose cytomegalovirus status from the catalog of TCR beta chain sequences. Imported from immuneACCESS, the table was reduced by TCRdb to in-frame sequences with V and J called. These copies leave out some clones; in studies compared against another copy, an unresolved V gene accounts for under half, and the cause of the remainder is not known. V and J calls and clone size are those listed in that table; D and trimming were worked out from the DNA. The sample contains about 110,000 clones, roughly 88% of them found a single time. Clones ranked in the top ten supply 1.4% to 1.5% of the sample. On this clone: Its antigen is not yet known. No base quality values were provided; no much bigger clone lies one nucleotide off.

The TCR originated in a woman in her twenties or thirties in good health and CMV-seropositive. The material sequenced was PBMCs.

The sequenced DNA: TGTGCCAGCAGTTACTCGGTAACGGGGGGCACCGGGGAGCTGTTTTTT. The encoded protein is CASSYSVTGGTGELFF. The chain is encoded by TRBV6-6 joined to TRBJ2-2, with 7 central nucleotides matching TRBD2. The CDR3 covers 16 residues, taking in both the cysteine and the phenylalanine. The kept DNA is CDR3 alone, 48 bases in frame from the first base. From a lookup of the germline V gene (reference sequence), CDR1 and CDR2 are MNHNY and SVGAGI. V is pruned by 0 bases and J by 4 bases, leaving 5 bases of the junction without a gene match.